The 20 T cell receptor beta chains below come from one sample, sequenced in a study of cytomegalovirus exposure and HLA in healthy donors. Some clones are missing from TCRdb's copy, which holds only in-frame ones; the method was immunoSEQ multiplex PCR. Found here are around 140,000 clones, 85% to 95% of them singletons; the top ten hold approximately 2%. Material: PBMCs. The source of these receptors is a man aged 18 to 29 in good health and CMV-seropositive.

This sequence joins TRBV2 and TRBJ2-1, with D tentatively TRBD2 (5 bases). Trimming removed 6 bases at V and 11 bases at J, with 14 bases between. CDR3 length: 12 amino acids. CDR1 SNHLY and CDR2 FYNNEI come from the germline V gene. The CDR3 region is CASRDSGKQQFF. The CDR3 DNA reads as TGTGCCAGCAGGGATTCCGGGAAGCAGCAGTTCTTC.

The chain is built from TRBV5-1 and TRBJ1-1; 9 positions agree with TRBD1. Germline V lookup: CDR1 SGHRS, CDR2 YFSETQ. V was clipped by 7 bases and J by 5 bases; unmatched bases: 9. The CDR3 contains 14 residues. The CDR3 region has the DNA TGCGCCAGCGCGACCGGGACAGGGAGAACTGAAGCTTTCTTT. Translation gives CASATGTGRTEAFF.

The V call is TRBV7-9, the J call TRBJ2-5, with D tentatively TRBD1 (5 bases). Trimming took off 1 base at V and 1 base at J, with 10 bases between the two ends. The CDR3 covers 15 residues. Per the germline V gene, CDR1 is SEHNR and CDR2 is FQNEAQ (reference sequence). In nucleotides, the CDR3 is TGTGCCAGCAGCTTAGGGTTGGGGCTCCAAGAGACCCAGTACTTC. This sequence encodes CASSLGLGLQETQYF. Combining the CDR3 with reference TRBV7-9 and TRBJ2-5 gives the whole variable domain DTGVSQNPRHKITKRGQNVTFRCDPISEHNRLYWYRQTLGQGPEFLTYFQNEAQLEKSRLLSDRFSAERPKGSFSTLEIQRTEQGDSAMYLCASSLGLGLQETQYFGPGTRLLVL.

This rearrangement joins TRBV6-5 to TRBJ1-5; possible D gene TRBD1, 6 bases. Trimming took 2 bases from V and 7 from J, leaving 15 bases between them. This CDR3 region has 15 residues. Germline V gene data show CDR1 as MNHEY and CDR2 as SVGAGI. The CDR3, as DNA: TGTGCCAGCAGTTACCGCGCCGGGACAAAACAGCCCCAGCATTTT. Amino acids: CASSYRAGTKQPQHF.

J is TRBJ2-7 and V is TRBV5-4; D might be TRBD1 (6 bases). CDR1 and CDR2 from the germline V gene are SGHNT and YYREEE (reference sequence). The CDR3 runs 16 residues. V was shortened by 0 bases and J by 3 bases, with 16 bases between the two germline ends. The CDR3 DNA sequence: TGTGCCAGCAGCTTGGTCGATCCGACAGGTAACTACGAGCAGTACTTC. It specifies CASSLVDPTGNYEQYF.

The V and J genes are TRBV6-1 and TRBJ1-2, with D tentatively TRBD1 (6 bases). In germline, CDR1 is MNHNS, CDR2 SASEGT. The V end was cut by 6 bases, the J end by 7 bases, with 15 bases between. The CDR3 is made up of 13 amino acids. CDR3: CASSYEGVGGYTF. In DNA, the CDR3 is TGTGCCAGCAGCTACGAGGGGGTCGGTGGCTACACCTTC.

The rearrangement links TRBV6-6 to TRBJ2-2; D is undetermined. The CDR3 has 11 residues. Germline CDR1 and CDR2: MNHNY and SVGAGI (reference sequence). V gave up 3 bases and J gave up 8 bases, with 4 bases separating them. The CDR3 region has the DNA TGTGCCAGCAGTTATATGGGGGAGCTGTTTTTT. Translating it yields CASSYMGELFF.

The rearrangement uses TRBV5-5 and TRBJ1-5; D is uncertain. Germline CDR1 is SGHKS and CDR2 is YYEKEE (reference sequence). CDR3 length: 15 residues. V lost 1 base to trimming and J lost 0 bases, with 8 bases between them. In DNA, the CDR3 is TGTGCCAGCAGCTTGAACGTCTATAGCAATCAGCCCCAGCATTTT. Translated, it gives CASSLNVYSNQPQHF.

This chain links TRBV14 with TRBJ2-7, with D uncertain. With 4 bases removed from V and 0 bases from J, the gap between germline ends came to 4 bases. The CDR3 is 12 amino acids. CDR1 and CDR2 (germline): SGHDN, FVKESK. CDR3 nucleotide sequence: TGTGCCAGCAGCCTCCTCTCCTACGAGCAGTACTTC. Translated, it gives CASSLLSYEQYF.

The V call is TRBV19, the J call TRBJ1-5; the match to TRBD1 covers 9 bases. CDR3 length equals 13 residues. Germline trimming cut 7 bases from V and 9 bases from J; bases unmatched to any gene: 7. Germline assignment: CDR1 LNHDA and CDR2 SQIVND (reference sequence). The DNA of the CDR3 is TGTGCCAGTACCACCCCGGGACAGGGGCCCCAGCATTTT. It specifies CASTTPGQGPQHF.

The chain carries TRBV5-4 and TRBJ2-1; no clear D gene. The CDR3 totals 15 residues. The germline CDR1 and CDR2 sequences are SGHNT and YYREEE (reference sequence). V lost 0 bases and J lost 1, with 8 bases in between. The CDR3 is CASSLDPYSYNEQFF. The CDR3 coding sequence is TGTGCCAGCAGCTTGGATCCGTATTCCTACAATGAGCAGTTCTTC.

The rearrangement uses TRBV4-1 and TRBJ2-1; possible D gene TRBD2, 6 bases. CDR1 and CDR2 from the germline V gene are MGHRA and YSYEKL. The length of the CDR3 is 16 residues. Deletions cut 2 bases from V and 1 base from J, with 12 bases between. The CDR3 region is CASSQPLASSYNEQFF. The CDR3 DNA sequence: TGCGCCAGCAGCCAACCTCTAGCGTCTTCCTACAATGAGCAGTTCTTC.

This chain joins TRBV19 and TRBJ2-7, with 7 bases matching TRBD1. Trimming took 5 bases from V and 3 from J; bases not matched to a gene: 7. Germline lookup yields CDR1 LNHDA and CDR2 SQIVND (reference sequence). The CDR3 sequence is 14 residues long. CDR3 nucleotide sequence: TGTGCCAGTAGTCTACCGGGACAGATCTACGAGCAGTACTTC. Protein sequence: CASSLPGQIYEQYF. The whole variable domain, filled in from reference TRBV19 and TRBJ2-7, reads DGGITQSPKYLFRKEGQNVTLSCEQNLNHDAMYWYRQDPGQGLRLIYYSQIVNDFQKGDIAEGYSVSREKKESFPLTVTSAQKNPTAFYLCASSLPGQIYEQYFGPGTRLTVT.

V usage is TRBV4-1 and J usage is TRBJ2-5; D might be TRBD2 (5 bases). CDR1 is MGHRA, CDR2 YSYEKL, per germline. Trimming shortened V by 3 bases and J by 2 bases, and 10 bases separated the two germline ends. The CDR3 sequence is 14 residues long. CDR3 in DNA: TGCGCCAGCAGCCAGCCCCGGGAACAAGAGACCCAGTACTTC. It specifies CASSQPREQETQYF.

The table lists this clone with a count of one. The CDR3 loop is CASSLDRNTEAFF. The CDR3, as DNA: TGTGCCAGCAGCCTGGACAGGAACACTGAAGCTTTCTTT. The chain couples TRBV6-1 to TRBJ1-1, with TRBD1 as a possible D gene (6 bases). The CDR3 spans 13 residues. Germline CDR1 MNHNS, CDR2 SASEGT. The V and J ends lost 6 bases and 1 base respectively, with 9 bases between them.

The rearrangement joins TRBV27 to TRBJ2-7, with a weak D call TRBD2 (6 bases). CDR3 length: 14 residues. CDR1 is MNHEY and CDR2 is SMNVEV in the germline V gene (reference sequence). V gave up 0 bases and J gave up 4 bases, with 10 bases separating them. The CDR3 reads CASSLSVEGYEQYF. The CDR3 DNA reads TGTGCCAGCAGTTTATCGGTGGAGGGATACGAGCAGTACTTC.

This chain links TRBV29-1 with TRBJ1-1; 7 bases line up with TRBD1. Germline lookup yields CDR1 SQVTM and CDR2 ANQGSEA. V lost 8 bases to trimming and J lost 8 bases; unmatched junction nucleotides: 5. The CDR3 is made up of 10 amino acids. CDR3 protein: CSTTGQEAFF. CDR3 DNA sequence: TGCAGCACAACGGGACAGGAAGCTTTCTTT. The variable domain in full, with the rest retrieved from reference TRBV29-1 and TRBJ1-1, is SAVISQKPSRDICQRGTSLTIQCQVDSQVTMMFWYRQQPGQSLTLIATANQGSEATYESGFVIDKFPISRPNLTFSTLTVSNMSPEDSSIYLCSTTGQEAFFGQGTRLTVV.

J is TRBJ2-7 and V is TRBV7-2; 8 nucleotides line up with TRBD2. The CDR3 covers 15 residues. Germline-derived CDR1 and CDR2 are SGHTA and FQGNSA. Trimming took 5 bases from V and 5 from J; bases not matched to a gene: 11. The CDR3 nucleotides read TGTGCCAGCAGCCCGGTAGCGGGATTTGGAGACGAGCAGTACTTC. This gives the protein CASSPVAGFGDEQYF.

The gene calls are TRBV2 and TRBJ2-1; TRBD2 matches at 11 bases. The CDR3 extends over 20 amino acids. V was clipped by 5 bases and J by 0 bases; unmatched bases: 15. The V gene's germline CDR1 is SNHLY and CDR2 FYNNEI. The CDR3 loop is CASSLPGVTSGSNSYNEQFF. The DNA of the CDR3 is TGTGCCAGCAGTCTCCCCGGGGTTACTAGCGGGAGTAACTCCTACAATGAGCAGTTCTTC.

The rearrangement uses TRBV7-9 and TRBJ2-1; TRBD2 aligns across 7 bases. This CDR3 is 14 amino acids long. Germline CDR1 is SEHNR and CDR2 is FQNEAQ (reference sequence). The ends lost 5 bases at V and 7 bases at J; junction bases unmatched: 8. CDR3 protein: CASSRDYQGNEQFF. The CDR3, as DNA: TGTGCCAGCAGCCGGGACTACCAAGGAAATGAGCAGTTCTTC.